This T cell receptor (beta chain) was identified in a study of T-cell reconstitution after alpha-beta-depleted transplantation in children. Overall study results and limits: Newly produced T cells mostly provided counts and TCRbeta diversity after one year, as hyperexpanded clones declined.

TCRbeta library construction was performed incorporating unique molecular identifiers. From the PCR reads, TCRdb called clonotypes with MiXCR, one entry per CDR3 protein. The table lists about 830,000 distinct CDR3 sequences, roughly 15% of them singletons. There are a few counts of this clonotype. Its antigen remains unidentified. The receptor was derived from a male patient aged 10-17 years who had a stem cell transplant for acute lymphoblastic leukemia, so the T cells may come from the graft donor. Sample: PBMCs, mostly from graft donor cells, taken 360 days after TCRalphabeta/CD19-depleted stem cell transplant.

CDR3 DNA sequence: TGTGCCAGCTCCCCCAAGCGGAACGAGCAGTACTTC. Amino acids: CASSPKRNEQYF. The chain employs TRBV18 and TRBJ2-7; TRBD2 is a possible D gene (5 bases). The CDR3 runs to 12 residues. Looked up from germline, CDR1 is KGHSH and CDR2 is LQKENI. With 6 bases removed from V and 5 bases from J, the gap between germline ends came to 11 bases.